Only one count was recorded for the clone carrying this T cell receptor (beta chain). This CDR3 has 15 amino acids. Germline CDR1 reads SGHNT; CDR2 reads YENEEA. V lost 5 bases, J lost 1 base, and 7 bases stayed unmatched. Per the authors' pipeline: Estimated nucleated cell counts came from reference gene primer amplification. Method: immunoSEQ multiplex PCR; TCRdb's copy keeps in-frame clones and lacks some. Clone size and the V and J calls come from that table; the DNA yielded D and trimming. The sample lists 250,000 to 350,000 clones, around 82% occurring once. This record belongs to a study of blood T cell repertoires in COVID-19. The overall study: The United States, Italy and Spain were the sources of the acute and convalescent COVID-19 samples.

The sequence was collected from a human donor with COVID-19, enrolled during active disease. The donor label of this sample is uncertain. The source material was peripheral blood. V usage is TRBV11-3 and J usage is TRBJ2-5, with 7 positions matching TRBD1. The CDR3: CASSTGTARQETQYF. The CDR3 DNA is TGTGCCAGCAGCACTGGGACAGCCCGCCAAGAGACCCAGTACTTC.